The rows below give T cell receptor beta chains drawn from one sample of a study of identical twins. TCRdb used MiXCR to reprocess the 5' RACE reads, holding one entry per CDR3 protein. The table includes 350,000 or so distinct CDR3 sequences, 9% to 15% detected once. These data are also associated with another study on yellow fever vaccine responses in identical twins.

Sequenced input: CD8+ T cells sorted from blood. These receptors were collected from a woman aged 18-29 years in good health. CDR3s include the opening cysteine and the closing phenylalanine or tryptophan. Fields, in order: D gene, V gene, clone size, J gene, CDR3 protein, CDR3 DNA. The D gene is left open where the match is weak. Clone size is not always given. Where it is, it says once, few, many or a class for expanded clones.

>-|TRBV5-6|-|TRBJ2-1
CASSLPAADYNEQFF
TGTGCCAGCAGCTTGCCTGCGGCGGACTACAATGAGCAGTTCTTC
>-|TRBV6-1|few|TRBJ1-3
CASSGTANTIYF
TGTGCCAGCAGTGGGACAGCTAACACCATATATTTT
>-|TRBV4-1|-|TRBJ2-2
CASSPRDGDTGELFF
TGCGCCAGCAGCCCCCGGGACGGCGACACCGGGGAGCTGTTTTTT
>-|TRBV7-9|few|TRBJ2-3
CASEPPRGGADTQYF
TGTGCCAGCGAACCTCCCCGGGGAGGCGCGGATACGCAGTATTTT
>TRBD2|TRBV12-3/TRBV12-4|few|TRBJ2-7
CASSSSGIGYEQYF
TGTGCCAGCAGCTCTAGCGGGATAGGCTACGAGCAGTACTTC
>TRBD1|TRBV12-3/TRBV12-4|few|TRBJ1-2
CASSLGQMYGYTF
TGTGCCAGCAGCTTGGGACAGATGTATGGCTACACCTTC
>-|TRBV27|-|TRBJ2-5
CASKKDQETQYF
TGTGCCAGCAAAAAAGATCAAGAGACCCAGTACTTC
>TRBD1|TRBV20-1|few|TRBJ2-7
CSARASVGQGFYEQYF
TGCAGTGCTAGAGCCAGTGTCGGACAGGGTTTCTACGAGCAGTACTTC
>TRBD2|TRBV11-1|-|TRBJ2-7
CASSFPVGLAGETYEQYF
TGTGCCAGCAGCTTCCCCGTGGGACTAGCGGGAGAGACTTACGAGCAGTACTTC
>TRBD1|TRBV27|few|TRBJ1-1
CASSSRTGWTEAFF
TGTGCCAGCAGTTCGAGGACAGGGTGGACTGAAGCTTTCTTT
>-|TRBV4-1|-|TRBJ1-1
CASSQDTRTNTEAFF
TGCGCCAGCAGCCAAGATACGCGGACGAACACTGAAGCTTTCTTT
>TRBD2|TRBV6-5|many|TRBJ2-5
CASSYLGSGKETQYF
TGTGCCAGCAGTTACTTGGGTAGCGGGAAGGAGACCCAGTACTTC
>-|TRBV10-2|many|TRBJ2-7
CASSDAGSAYEQYF
TGCGCCAGCAGTGACGCAGGGTCAGCCTACGAGCAGTACTTC
>TRBD1|TRBV6-1|few|TRBJ2-7
CASTQGTGVSYEQYF
TGTGCCAGCACCCAAGGGACAGGGGTCTCCTACGAGCAGTACTTC
>-|TRBV10-3|many|TRBJ2-7
CAIKEDPEADEQYF
TGTGCCATCAAAGAGGATCCAGAGGCCGACGAGCAGTACTTC
>TRBD2|TRBV2|-|TRBJ2-1
CASSLGLAGKSYNEQFF
TGTGCCAGCAGTCTCGGACTAGCGGGAAAGTCCTACAATGAGCAGTTCTTC
>-|TRBV5-5|few|TRBJ2-2
CASSSETTHPTGELFF
TGTGCCAGCAGCTCGGAGACCACTCACCCCACCGGGGAGCTGTTTTTT
>TRBD2|TRBV7-6|few|TRBJ2-1
CASSLEPVAGSYNEQFF
TGTGCCAGCAGCTTAGAGCCAGTAGCGGGGTCCTACAATGAGCAGTTCTTC
>-|TRBV7-8|many|TRBJ1-5
CASSLRRLGNQPQHF
TGTGCCAGCAGCTTACGTCGGTTAGGCAATCAGCCCCAGCATTTT
>-|TRBV4-1|-|TRBJ1-1
CASSQAPMNTEAFF
TGCGCCAGCAGCCAAGCCCCCATGAACACTGAAGCTTTCTTT
>-|TRBV27|-|TRBJ2-7
CASSFGTNYEQYF
TGTGCCAGCAGTTTTGGTACGAACTACGAGCAGTACTTC
>TRBD2|TRBV2|-|TRBJ2-3
CAGEGLAGEDTQYF
TGTGCCGGGGAAGGACTAGCGGGAGAAGATACGCAGTATTTT
>-|TRBV29-1|-|TRBJ2-7
CSVDNYEQYF
TGCAGCGTTGACAACTACGAGCAGTACTTC
>-|TRBV9|few|TRBJ2-5
CASSSLGETQYF
TGTGCCAGCAGCTCCCTAGGGGAGACCCAGTACTTC
>-|TRBV5-5|-|TRBJ2-7
CASSSGATYEQYF
TGTGCCAGCAGCTCCGGGGCTACCTACGAGCAGTACTTC
>TRBD2|TRBV3-1|-|TRBJ2-7
CASSLDPGLAVDEQYF
TGTGCCAGCAGCCTTGATCCGGGACTAGCAGTTGACGAGCAGTACTTC
>-|TRBV12-3/TRBV12-4|few|TRBJ1-1
CASSYSQTEAFF
TGTGCCAGCAGCTATTCACAGACTGAAGCTTTCTTT
>-|TRBV10-2|few|TRBJ2-7
CASSDGGGEQYF
TGCGCCAGCAGTGATGGAGGGGGCGAGCAGTACTTC
>TRBD2|TRBV27|-|TRBJ2-7
CASSFSGSHGYEQYF
TGTGCCAGCAGTTTTAGCGGGAGCCATGGGTACGAGCAGTACTTC
>TRBD2|TRBV7-6|-|TRBJ2-1
CASSLVGGIYNEQFF
TGTGCCAGCAGCTTAGTGGGAGGGATATACAATGAGCAGTTCTTC
>TRBD1|TRBV12-3/TRBV12-4|many|TRBJ2-2
CASSHQGANTGELFF
TGTGCCAGCAGTCACCAGGGGGCGAACACCGGGGAGCTGTTTTTT
>-|TRBV28|many|TRBJ2-7
CASSLDEQYF
TGTGCCAGCAGTTTGGACGAGCAGTACTTC
>TRBD2|TRBV12-3/TRBV12-4|many|TRBJ2-7
CASSLSGGTTYEQYF
TGTGCCAGCAGTTTATCCGGGGGGACTACCTACGAGCAGTACTTC
>-|TRBV7-9|-|TRBJ2-6
CATSSSGGPGANVLTF
TGTGCCACCAGCAGTTCAGGTGGGCCTGGGGCCAACGTCCTGACTTTC
>TRBD2|TRBV29-1|few|TRBJ2-1
CSTKTRAGGYNEQFF
TGCAGCACAAAGACCCGGGCGGGAGGGTACAATGAGCAGTTCTTC
>-|TRBV12-3/TRBV12-4|many|TRBJ2-2
CASSFGAPWHTGELFF
TGTGCCAGCAGTTTTGGTGCCCCTTGGCACACCGGGGAGCTGTTTTTT
>-|TRBV3-1|-|TRBJ2-1
CASSQEARGGFDEQFF
TGTGCCAGCAGCCAAGAGGCGCGGGGCGGTTTCGATGAGCAGTTCTTC
>TRBD1|TRBV6-1|-|TRBJ1-2
CASSGTGGANGYTF
TGTGCCAGCAGTGGGACAGGGGGCGCGAATGGCTACACCTTC
>TRBD2|TRBV28|-|TRBJ2-5
CASSSQGLAEPQETQYF
TGTGCCAGCAGTTCCCAGGGACTAGCGGAACCCCAAGAGACCCAGTACTTC
>TRBD2|TRBV7-9|few|TRBJ2-7
CASSGPGGRWSYEQYF
TGTGCCAGCAGCGGCCCGGGCGGGAGGTGGTCCTACGAGCAGTACTTC
>-|TRBV13|few|TRBJ2-3
CASSLKLSVDGDTQYF
TGTGCCAGCAGCCTCAAACTCTCAGTAGACGGAGATACGCAGTATTTT
>-|TRBV5-5|-|TRBJ2-1
CASSLGGPKYNEQFF
TGTGCCAGCAGCTTGGGGGGACCAAAATACAATGAGCAGTTCTTC
>-|TRBV7-9|-|TRBJ2-2
CASSLERARANTGELFF
TGTGCCAGCAGCTTAGAAAGGGCCAGGGCGAACACCGGGGAGCTGTTTTTT
>-|TRBV20-1|few|TRBJ2-7
CSARGPEARVEEQYF
TGCAGTGCTAGAGGACCGGAAGCCAGGGTCGAAGAGCAGTACTTC
>-|TRBV20-1|few|TRBJ2-1
CSAATEWHNEQFF
TGCAGTGCTGCCACAGAGTGGCACAATGAGCAGTTCTTC
>TRBD1|TRBV6-1|few|TRBJ1-1
CASTWDRERDTEAFF
TGTGCCAGCACCTGGGACAGGGAGAGGGATACTGAAGCTTTCTTT
>-|TRBV24-1|-|TRBJ2-2
CATSDFSTAGELFF
TGTGCCACCAGTGATTTCTCGACAGCCGGGGAGCTGTTTTTT
>-|TRBV7-8|many|TRBJ2-4
CASSHLGEQSIQYF
TGTGCCAGCAGCCACCTGGGAGAACAAAGCATTCAGTACTTC
>TRBD2|TRBV7-8|-|TRBJ2-1
CASSGRTSGVPHEQFF
TGTGCCAGCAGCGGAAGGACTAGCGGGGTTCCCCATGAGCAGTTCTTC
>-|TRBV25-1|-|TRBJ1-1
CASKGDLNTEAFF
TGTGCCAGTAAGGGGGATCTGAACACTGAAGCTTTCTTT
>-|TRBV4-1|many|TRBJ2-2
CASSPRYVGGTNTGELFF
TGCGCCAGCAGCCCCCGGTACGTGGGAGGAACGAACACCGGGGAGCTGTTTTTT
>-|TRBV27|-|TRBJ2-7
CATKPLGGAYEQYF
TGTGCCACCAAACCCCTGGGGGGAGCCTACGAGCAGTACTTC
>-|TRBV6-2/TRBV6-3|-|TRBJ2-3
CASSSIDLTDTQYF
TGTGCCAGCAGTAGCATAGATCTTACAGATACGCAGTATTTT